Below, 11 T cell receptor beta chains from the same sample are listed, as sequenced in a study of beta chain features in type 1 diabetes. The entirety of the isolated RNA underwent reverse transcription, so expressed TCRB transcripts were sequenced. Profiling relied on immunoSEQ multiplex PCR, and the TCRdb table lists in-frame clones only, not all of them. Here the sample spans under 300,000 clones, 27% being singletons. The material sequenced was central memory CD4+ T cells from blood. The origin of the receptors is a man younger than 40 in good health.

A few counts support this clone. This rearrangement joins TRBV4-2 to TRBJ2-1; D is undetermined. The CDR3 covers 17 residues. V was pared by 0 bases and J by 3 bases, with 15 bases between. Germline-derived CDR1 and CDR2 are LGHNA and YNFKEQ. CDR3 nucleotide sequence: TGTGCCAGCAGCCAAGAAGGCGTCCGGATTCTCTACAATGAGCAGTTCTTC. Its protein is CASSQEGVRILYNEQFF.

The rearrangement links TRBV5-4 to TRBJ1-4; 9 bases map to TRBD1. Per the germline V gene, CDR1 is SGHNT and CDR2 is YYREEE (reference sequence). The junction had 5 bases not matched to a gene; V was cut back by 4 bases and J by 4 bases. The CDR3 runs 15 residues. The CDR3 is CASSLGDRDNEKLFF. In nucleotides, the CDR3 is TGTGCCAGCAGCCTCGGGGACAGGGATAATGAAAAACTGTTTTTT.

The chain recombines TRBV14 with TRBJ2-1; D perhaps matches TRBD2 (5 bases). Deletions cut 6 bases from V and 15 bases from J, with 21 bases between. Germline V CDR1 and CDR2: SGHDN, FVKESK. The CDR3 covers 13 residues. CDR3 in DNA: TGTGCCAGCAGTGAGAGGGCCAACACGGGTCGGTTCTTC. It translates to CASSERANTGRFF.

The CDR3 region is CASSALTSGREDEQFF. For the CDR3, the DNA is TGTGCCAGCAGCGCCCTGACTAGCGGGAGGGAGGATGAGCAGTTCTTC. The gene calls are TRBV9 and TRBJ2-1; 14 bases are a match to TRBD2. From germline, CDR1 is SGDLS and CDR2 YYNGEE. There are 16 residues in the CDR3. With 3 bases clipped from V and 8 bases from J, the junction kept 7 bases outside the gene matches.

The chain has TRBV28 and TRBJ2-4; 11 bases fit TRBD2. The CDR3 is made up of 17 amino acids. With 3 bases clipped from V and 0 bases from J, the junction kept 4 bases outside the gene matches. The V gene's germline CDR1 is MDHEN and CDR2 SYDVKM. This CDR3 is CASSLTSGMGAKNIQYF. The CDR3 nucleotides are TGTGCCAGCAGTTTGACTAGCGGGATGGGAGCCAAAAACATTCAGTACTTC.

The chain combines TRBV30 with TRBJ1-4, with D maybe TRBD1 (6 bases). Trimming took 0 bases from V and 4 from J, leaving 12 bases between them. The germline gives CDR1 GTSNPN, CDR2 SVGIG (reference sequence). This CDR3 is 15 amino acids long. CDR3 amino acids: CAWSVGGPGNEKLFF. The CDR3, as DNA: TGTGCCTGGAGTGTAGGGGGACCCGGTAATGAAAAACTGTTTTTT.

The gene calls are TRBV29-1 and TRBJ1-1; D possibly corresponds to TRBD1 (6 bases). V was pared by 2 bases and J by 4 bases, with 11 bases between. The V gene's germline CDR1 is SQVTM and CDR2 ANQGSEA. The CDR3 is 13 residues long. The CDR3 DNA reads TGCAGCGTTGAAAAAGGGGGTGGCACTGAAGCTTTCTTT. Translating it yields CSVEKGGGTEAFF. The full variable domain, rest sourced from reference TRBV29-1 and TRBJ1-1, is SAVISQKPSRDICQRGTSLTIQCQVDSQVTMMFWYRQQPGQSLTLIATANQGSEATYESGFVIDKFPISRPNLTFSTLTVSNMSPEDSSIYLCSVEKGGGTEAFFGQGTRLTVV.

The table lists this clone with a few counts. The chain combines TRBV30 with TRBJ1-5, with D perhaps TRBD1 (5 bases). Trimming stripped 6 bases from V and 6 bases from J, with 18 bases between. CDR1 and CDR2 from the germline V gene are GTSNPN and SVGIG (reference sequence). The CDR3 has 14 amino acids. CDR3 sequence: CACQAGQDAQPQHF. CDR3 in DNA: TGTGCCTGTCAGGCGGGGCAAGACGCTCAGCCCCAGCATTTT.

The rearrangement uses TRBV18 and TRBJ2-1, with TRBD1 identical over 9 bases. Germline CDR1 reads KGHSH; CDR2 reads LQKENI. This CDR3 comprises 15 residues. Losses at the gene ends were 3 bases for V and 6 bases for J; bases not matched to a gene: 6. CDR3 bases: TGTGCCAGCTCACCTCCCGGGACAGGGACCAATGAGCAGTTCTTC. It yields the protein CASSPPGTGTNEQFF.

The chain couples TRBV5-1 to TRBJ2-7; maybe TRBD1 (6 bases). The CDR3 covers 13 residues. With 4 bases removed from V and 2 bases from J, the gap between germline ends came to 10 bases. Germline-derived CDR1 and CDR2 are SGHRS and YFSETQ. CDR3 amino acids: CASSARGTYEQYF. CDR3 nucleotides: TGCGCCAGCAGCGCCAGGGGAACCTACGAGCAGTACTTC. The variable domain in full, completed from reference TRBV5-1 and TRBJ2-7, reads KAGVTQTPRYLIKTRGQQVTLSCSPISGHRSVSWYQQTPGQGLQFLFEYFSETQRNKGNFPGRFSGRQFSNSRSEMNVSTLELGDSALYLCASSARGTYEQYFGPGTRLTVT.

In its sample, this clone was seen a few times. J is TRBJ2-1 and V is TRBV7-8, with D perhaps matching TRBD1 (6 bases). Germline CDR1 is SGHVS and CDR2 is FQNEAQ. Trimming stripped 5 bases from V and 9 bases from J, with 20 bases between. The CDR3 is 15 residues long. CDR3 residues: CASSPNRAPHLEQFF. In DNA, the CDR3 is TGTGCCAGCAGCCCGAACAGGGCACCTCATCTTGAGCAGTTCTTC.